The clone carrying this T cell receptor (beta chain) occurred many times. This CDR3 comprises 14 residues. The V end was cut by 4 bases, the J end by 0 bases, with 7 bases between. Researchers took RNA transcripts and amplified the TCR beta CDR3 regions from them. First-round RT-PCR with HTBI primers amplified the TCR CDR3 region. TCRdb processed the multiplex PCR reads anew with MiXCR; each CDR3 protein has one entry. The table records hundreds of thousands of distinct CDR3 sequences, about 15% of them present only once. This sample stems from a study of T cells in Graves' hyperthyroidism and ophthalmopathy. Study at large: Peripheral blood was secured at the point of initial diagnosis, before any treatment.

With a duration under 2 months, the hyperthyroidism was newly diagnosed in patients aged 18 to 65. Every diagnosis used clinical symptoms, serum thyroxine and TRAb, thyroid ultrasound and orbital computed tomography. The clonotype comes from a woman between 25 and 40 years old with Graves' hyperthyroidism. The gene calls are TRBV12-3 or TRBV12-4 and TRBJ2-4; no clear D. The sequencing input was blood. The CDR3 reads CASSWAQAKNIQYF. The CDR3 DNA is TGTGCCAGCAGTTGGGCTCAAGCCAAAAACATTCAGTACTTC.